A selection of T cell receptor beta chains follows, all from one sample in a study of cytomegalovirus exposure and HLA in healthy donors. Here immunoSEQ multiplex PCR was the method, and the copy in TCRdb shows in-frame clones only, minus some. There are hundreds of thousands of clones in the sample; about three quarters occur only once, and 1.5% to 2% lies in the top ten. Sequencing input: PBMCs. Source of these receptors: a male donor in good health and CMV-seronegative. Both conserved end residues are part of each CDR3. A D gene is named only where the DNA matches it firmly.

V gene	J gene	D gene	CDR3 length	CDR3 DNA	CDR3 protein
TRBV5-1	TRBJ1-2	-	13	TGCGCCAGCAGCCCACAGCTTAACTATGGCTACACCTTC	CASSPQLNYGYTF
TRBV5-4	TRBJ1-2	TRBD1	17	TGTGCCAGCAGCTTGGCCCCCGACAGGGTTCCTAACTATGGCTACACCTTC	CASSLAPDRVPNYGYTF
TRBV5-1	TRBJ1-1	-	14	TGCGCCAGCAGCCCTCCCACAGCGAACACTGAAGCTTTCTTT	CASSPPTANTEAFF
TRBV6-1	TRBJ2-1	TRBD1	15	TGTGCCAGCTTGACAGGGACAGGGATCCACAATGAGCAGTTCTTC	CASLTGTGIHNEQFF
TRBV25-1	TRBJ1-3	TRBD1	17	TGTGCCAGCAGTGCCGCGACGGGACAGAGCTCTGGAAACACCATATATTTT	CASSAATGQSSGNTIYF
TRBV7-2	TRBJ1-5	TRBD1	18	TGTGCCAGCAGCTTAGGAGTGTTGGGGACAGGGGTTGTTCAGCCCCAGCATTTT	CASSLGVLGTGVVQPQHF
TRBV5-1	TRBJ1-3	-	15	TGCGCCAGCAGCTTGGCCGGGGGGCCAGGAAACACCATATATTTT	CASSLAGGPGNTIYF
TRBV27	TRBJ1-6	-	16	TGTGCCAGCAGGGGGAGGGTAGGGCCCTATAATTCACCCCTCCACTTT	CASRGRVGPYNSPLHF
TRBV2	TRBJ1-2	TRBD1	14	TGTGCCAGCAGTGAAGCCCGGGACAGGGATGGCTACACCTTC	CASSEARDRDGYTF
TRBV5-1	TRBJ1-2	TRBD1	16	TGCGCCAGCAGCCCCGGGACAGGGGGGACTAACTATGGCTACACCTTC	CASSPGTGGTNYGYTF
TRBV15	TRBJ2-2	-	15	TGTGCCACCAGCAGAGATCGGGGGGCCACCGGGGAGCTGTTTTTT	CATSRDRGATGELFF
TRBV25-1	TRBJ2-1	TRBD1	18	TGTGCCAGCAGGGTGTCCCGGGACAGGGGGTTTCCCTACAATGAGCAGTTCTTC	CASRVSRDRGFPYNEQFF
TRBV19	TRBJ2-7	-	12	TGTGCCGTACAGGGTGATGACTACGAGCAGTACTTC	CAVQGDDYEQYF